The clone carrying this TCR beta chain was picked up one time. What it recognizes is unknown. Using immunoSEQ multiplex PCR, the repertoire was profiled, and TCRdb retains in-frame clones only, with some absent. The table lists about 240,000 clones, roughly 86% of them singletons. The record originates from a study of cytomegalovirus exposure and HLA in healthy donors. Overall study findings and caveats: The classifier reportedly diagnosed cytomegalovirus status with high specificity and sensitivity.

The junction had 9 bases not matched to a gene; V was cut back by 4 bases and J by 2 bases. The CDR3 is 17 amino acids. Germline V lookup: CDR1 SGHRS, CDR2 YFSETQ. Sequencing was performed on PBMCs. V usage is TRBV5-1 and J usage is TRBJ2-3; the match to TRBD2 covers 11 bases. This sequence was found in a woman aged 25-40 years in good health and CMV-seropositive. The CDR3 nucleotides read TGCGCCAGCAGCACCACGACTAGCGGGGAAAACACAGATACGCAGTATTTT. It specifies CASSTTTSGENTDTQYF.